This TCR beta chain was retrieved from a study of shared clonotypes between healthy human individuals (dated by TCRdb to the early 2020s). Broadly, across the study: Three men and a couple of women, aged 18 to 49 years, made up the cohort. For each donor, CD4 naive and CD4 memory were each given three plates, CD8 naive was given two plates, and CD8 memory was given one plate. The study deeply sequenced blood TCR repertoires of about 5 healthy adults to estimate repertoire size and the extent of clonotype sharing between individuals. To increase sequencing depth and limit assay-specific biases, different laboratories used diverse techniques to prepare libraries and sequence TCR repertoires. Leukapheresis yielded between about 0.9 and 8.9 billion PBMCs per donor.

Comments on this clone: The antigen it recognizes is unknown. Base qualities are not recorded, but no much larger clone differs from it by a single base.

TCR CDR3 regions were amplified from genomic DNA by multiplex PCR using the deep immunoSEQ assay. Extracted genomic DNA from each cell subset was distributed evenly across all wells of several immunoSEQ 96-well plates, and each plate was treated as a replicate. Each replicate PCR for sorted subsets received approximately 220 ng genomic DNA, equal to tens of thousands of T cell genomes. Purified libraries were measured with a Qubit 3.0 fluorometer, size-checked on a Bioanalyzer 2100, and measured again with the KAPA Library Quantification kit. Every immunoSEQ 96-well plate was sequenced on a separate single-read 150-cycle Illumina NextSeq 550 flow cell. Turning to the authors' computational methods: Because the immunoSEQ output held only junctional sequences and lacked quality scores, the filtering could not match the filtering applied to full-length reads. To assign V/J genes and CDR3, sequences were annotated against IMGT germline references using PyIR, a Python wrapper for IgBLAST v1.9. Reads were removed for weak V/J assignments (E-value above 1e-6), missing CDR3, stop codons, out-of-frame junctions, or ambiguous translated residues. V3J clonotypes were defined as sequences sharing the same inferred V gene, J gene, and CDR3 amino acid sequence. To compute the percentage overlap between repertoires, the number of shared unique clonotypes was divided by the size of the smaller repertoire. Repertoire richness was assessed with RTK rarefaction, the Chao1 estimator, and Recon v2.1 estimates of unobserved clonotypes. OLGA was used to compute generation probabilities for all TCRbeta clonotypes that the gDNA method yielded from a handful of donors. TCRdb re-hosts the immuneACCESS table, in-frame sequences only. Its copies lack some clones; in the studies checked, an unresolved V gene accounts for under half of them, and the cause for the rest is not known. V and J calls and clone size are as listed in that table; D and trimming were resolved from the DNA. Within this sample are approximately 2.3 million clones, with 85% to 95% of them counted one time only. The ten largest clones capture 0.35% to 0.45% of the sample.

Points the paper makes about the study in general: Rarefaction of sorted-subset datasets indicated incomplete sequencing despite the large sequencing depth. Compared with non-shared clonotypes, clonotypes shared by all four sorted-subset donors had higher generation probabilities. Pairwise subsampling led to the expectation that sequencing depth would affect the degree of clonotype sharing among donors. Because the study included only a small number of donors, the genetic and exposure-history diversity represented was limited. Larger estimated clonotype richness was generally found for naive subsets than for memory subsets. Sampling was restricted to blood, and TCR repertoires in tissue are likely to differ from TCR repertoires in blood. Across four donors, 5% to 6% of naive CD4, around 3.3% of naive CD8, under 2.5% of memory CD4, and 0.4% of memory CD8 clonotypes were shared.

The donors were healthy, HIV-negative adults who had no recently reported acute infections or vaccinations. Only Caucasian adults living in Nashville, Tennessee, USA were represented among the donors. Magnetic negative selection was used to enrich CD4+ T cells, after which naive cells were positively selected on CD45RA and the negative fraction became the memory subset. Blood was collected by leukapheresis, and PBMCs were isolated by Ficoll-Histopaque density gradient centrifugation and then cryopreserved in liquid nitrogen vapor phase. Analytical flow cytometry was used to check the purity and quantity of each magnetically sorted T cell population. From each sorted fraction, genomic DNA was isolated and quantified by UV absorbance on a Nanodrop 2000c. The CDR3 runs 15 amino acids, cysteine and phenylalanine included. CDR3 DNA is the only sequence kept; it has 45 bases, read in frame from the first base. CDR1 and CDR2, looked up from the germline V gene, are SGHDT and YYEEEE.

This clonotype was obtained from a man younger than 30 in good health. Some clones in this sample may be carry-over from other donors' samples. The chain uses TRBV5-6 and TRBJ2-5, with a weak D call of TRBD2 (6 bases match). The J call may not be correct, given that the DNA end is closer to TRBJ2-7. The sequencing input was naive CD4+ T cells from PBMCs. The sample's cell subset or site label, decoded: CD45RA+ positively selected. The nucleotide sequence is TGTGCCAGCAGCGCGCCGGGACTCAAAGACAACGAGCAGTACTTC. This sequence encodes CASSAPGLKDNEQYF.